This TCR beta chain was sequenced in a study of blood T cell repertoires in COVID-19. Study-wide background: T cells, B-cell-depleted T cells, or PBMCs supplied cDNA or gDNA.

TCRdb's table, derived via immunoSEQ multiplex PCR, lists solely in-frame clones and lacks some. The data show about 97,000 clones, roughly 92% seen once. Germline CDR1 DFQATT, CDR2 SNEGSKA (reference sequence). The V end lost 8 bases, the J end lost 2 bases, and 9 bases lay between the germline ends. The CDR3 totals 11 residues. There are a few counts of this clone. This clonotype originated in a woman aged 45-59 years with COVID-19, enrolled during active disease. The V and J genes are TRBV20-1 and TRBJ1-2; D is uncertain. The sample comprised peripheral blood. The CDR3 spells CSTEYNYGYTF. The DNA for the CDR3 is TGCAGTACTGAATACAACTATGGCTACACCTTC.